This T cell receptor (beta chain) was identified during a study of T cells after yellow fever vaccination. General study points: From the bulk population, abundant clonotypes could contaminate and appear within FACS-sorted repertoires.

Synthesis of TCR cDNA relied on 5'RACE template switching, which attached a universal primer site and UMIs. In TCRdb, the 5' RACE reads were re-called with MiXCR into one record per CDR3 protein. The sample records some 120,000 distinct CDR3 sequences, 8.9% being singletons. Trimming removed 4 bases from V and 4 bases from J, with 5 bases in between. The CDR3 has 11 amino acids. The germline V gene has CDR1 GTSNPN and CDR2 SVGIG (reference sequence). Notes on this clonotype: Its antigen is undetermined.

This sequence originates from a man younger than 35 who received the YFV17D yellow fever vaccine. The chain has TRBV30 and TRBJ1-3, with no clear D. The sequences come from CD8+ T cells sorted from PBMCs, collected on the day of the yellow fever booster vaccination. The CDR3 protein is CAWTVGNTIYF. For the CDR3, the DNA is TGTGCCTGGACAGTCGGAAACACCATATATTTT. Combining the CDR3 with reference TRBV30 and TRBJ1-3 gives the whole variable domain SQTIHQWPATLVQPVGSPLSLECTVEGTSNPNLYWYRQAAGRGLQLLFYSVGIGQISSEVPQNLSASRPQDRQFILSSKKLLLSDSGFYLCAWTVGNTIYFGEGSWLTVV.